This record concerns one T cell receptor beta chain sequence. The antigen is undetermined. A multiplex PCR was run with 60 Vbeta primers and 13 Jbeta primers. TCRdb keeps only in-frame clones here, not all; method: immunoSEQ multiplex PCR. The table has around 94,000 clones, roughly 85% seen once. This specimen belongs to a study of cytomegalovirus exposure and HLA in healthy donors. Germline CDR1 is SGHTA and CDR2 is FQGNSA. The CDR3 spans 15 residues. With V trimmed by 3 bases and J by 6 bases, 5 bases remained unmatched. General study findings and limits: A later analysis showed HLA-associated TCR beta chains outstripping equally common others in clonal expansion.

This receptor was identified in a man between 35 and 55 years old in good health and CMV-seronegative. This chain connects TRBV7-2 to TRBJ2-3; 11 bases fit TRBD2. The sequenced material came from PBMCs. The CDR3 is CASSLGRTSGDTQYF. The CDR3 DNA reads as TGTGCCAGCAGCTTGGGGAGGACTAGCGGGGATACGCAGTATTTT.